One and the same sample provided the 26 T cell receptor beta chains below, sequenced in a study of technical replicates of blood from a handful of donors. Sequencing was performed with immunoSEQ multiplex PCR; in TCRdb, only in-frame clones are kept and a portion is missing. The table lists 70,000 to 85,000 clones, roughly 92% of them singletons. Sequenced: T cells isolated from PBMCs. The receptor source for this set is a human donor in good health.

The rearrangement joins TRBV9 to TRBJ2-7, with 9 positions matching TRBD1. Germline assignment: CDR1 SGDLS and CDR2 YYNGEE. This CDR3 comprises 15 residues. V shed 2 bases, J shed 2 bases, and the junction held 5 bases outside the gene matches. CDR3 sequence reads: CASSVAGTGPYEQYF. CDR3 DNA: TGTGCCAGCAGCGTCGCCGGGACAGGGCCCTACGAGCAGTACTTC.

V usage is TRBV4-1 and J usage is TRBJ2-7; 10 positions agree with TRBD2. Germline trimming cut 0 bases from V and 0 bases from J; bases unmatched to any gene: 8. This CDR3 is 18 amino acids long. CDR1 is MGHRA, CDR2 YSYEKL, per germline. As DNA, the CDR3 is TGCGCCAGCAGCCAAGAAGGCACTAGCGGGATAATCTCCTACGAGCAGTACTTC. The encoded protein is CASSQEGTSGIISYEQYF.

The V call is TRBV4-3, the J call TRBJ2-3; 7 bases agree with TRBD1. The CDR3 is made up of 14 amino acids. J was trimmed by 5 bases and V by 4 bases; bases with no gene match: 6. Looked up from germline, CDR1 is LGHNA and CDR2 is YSLEER. The CDR3 reads CASSRVQGVDTQYF. CDR3 nucleotides: TGCGCCAGCAGCCGGGTGCAGGGGGTAGATACGCAGTATTTT.

The chain is built from TRBV27 and TRBJ1-5; 10 bases agree with TRBD1. The length of the CDR3 is 15 residues. From germline, CDR1 is MNHEY and CDR2 SMNVEV (reference sequence). Trimming at V came to 4 bases and at J to 4 bases, leaving 4 bases not matched to a gene. CDR3 nucleotide sequence: TGTGCCAGCAGTTCGGACAGGGGGGTTAATCAGCCCCAGCATTTT. Translated: CASSSDRGVNQPQHF.

This chain joins TRBV4-3 and TRBJ2-3; D is ambiguous. The V and J ends lost 0 bases and 3 bases respectively, with 4 bases between them. CDR3 length equals 13 residues. From germline, CDR1 is LGHNA and CDR2 YSLEER. The CDR3 protein is CASSQDRTDTQYF. DNA for the CDR3: TGCGCCAGCAGCCAAGATCGGACAGATACGCAGTATTTT.

The chain has TRBV5-1 and TRBJ1-4; D gene ambiguous. The V gene lost 0 bases and the J gene lost 8 bases, with 14 bases spanning the gap. CDR1 and CDR2 (germline): SGHRS, YFSETQ. The CDR3 spans 15 residues. The CDR3: CASSLAPSEVEKLFF. CDR3 coding DNA: TGCGCCAGCAGCTTGGCCCCCTCGGAGGTCGAAAAACTGTTTTTT.

This chain links TRBV28 with TRBJ2-5; 10 bases are a match to TRBD2. The V segment lost 5 bases and the J segment 5 bases; nucleotides outside the gene matches: 14. Germline V gene lookup returns CDR1 MDHEN and CDR2 SYDVKM. This CDR3 contains 17 residues. The CDR3 loop is CASSNGLAGDAGETQYF. CDR3 bases: TGTGCCAGCAGTAACGGCCTAGCGGGAGATGCCGGCGAGACCCAGTACTTC.

V gene TRBV5-4 combines with J gene TRBJ2-1, with 8 positions matching TRBD2. The germline V gene encodes CDR1 SGHNT and CDR2 YYREEE (reference sequence). The CDR3 sequence is 18 residues long. The V segment lost 0 bases and the J segment 5 bases; nucleotides outside the gene matches: 13. The CDR3 sequence: CASSLDLGLDPQHNEQFF. The CDR3 DNA reads as TGTGCCAGCAGCTTGGATTTGGGACTAGACCCACAACACAATGAGCAGTTCTTC.

The rearrangement joins TRBV2 to TRBJ1-5, with 7 bases lining up with TRBD1. After removal of 5 bases from V and 6 bases from J, the junction contained 7 bases not matched to a gene. CDR3 length: 14 residues. The V gene's germline CDR1 is SNHLY and CDR2 FYNNEI. The CDR3 region is CASSQDREGQPQHF. CDR3 bases: TGTGCCAGCAGTCAAGACAGGGAGGGTCAGCCCCAGCATTTT.

The chain joins TRBV9 to TRBJ2-1; 12 nucleotides line up with TRBD2. The V gene's germline CDR1 is SGDLS and CDR2 YYNGEE. Losses at the gene ends were 2 bases for V and 3 bases for J; bases not matched to a gene: 3. This CDR3 spans 16 amino acids. CDR3: CASSVRLAGDYNEQFF. The CDR3 DNA follows: TGTGCCAGCAGCGTTCGACTAGCGGGAGACTACAATGAGCAGTTCTTC.

This clone showed up just once. This chain connects TRBV27 to TRBJ2-1; TRBD2 matches at 9 bases. With V trimmed by 0 bases and J by 9 bases, 9 bases remained unmatched. CDR3 length equals 16 residues. Germline V gene data show CDR1 as MNHEY and CDR2 as SMNVEV (reference sequence). The CDR3: CASSLSASGNLGEQFF. The CDR3 nucleotides read TGTGCCAGCAGTTTATCAGCTAGCGGGAATCTTGGTGAGCAGTTCTTC.

The genes are TRBV27 and TRBJ2-7, with a tentative D call TRBD2 (5 bases). This CDR3 comprises 16 residues. Trimming cost V 3 bases and J 4 bases, with 19 bases left between them. The germline V gene has CDR1 MNHEY and CDR2 SMNVEV (reference sequence). CDR3 DNA: TGTGCCAGCAGTTTGCACTCCGGGCCAAGGAGGTACGAGCAGTACTTC. This translates into CASSLHSGPRRYEQYF.

The J gene is TRBJ2-7, the V gene TRBV9; 11 nucleotides line up with TRBD2. Germline V gives CDR1 SGDLS, CDR2 YYNGEE. Trimming removed 2 bases from V and 2 bases from J; junction bases left unmatched: 6. This CDR3 region has 16 residues. Here the CDR3 DNA reads TGTGCCAGCAGCGTCTCTAGCGGGAGGTATACCTACGAGCAGTACTTC. It specifies CASSVSSGRYTYEQYF.

The gene calls are TRBV28 and TRBJ2-1; 11 bases are a match to TRBD2. CDR1 MDHEN and CDR2 SYDVKM come from the germline V gene. CDR3 length: 16 residues. V lost 5 bases, J lost 5 bases, and 8 bases stayed unmatched. CDR3 nucleotides: TGTGCCAGCAGTGAAGTAGCGGGAGGGCCAGACAATGAGCAGTTCTTC. Protein sequence: CASSEVAGGPDNEQFF.

The CDR3 DNA reads as TGCGCCAGCAGCCCGCTTCCTCTAGCGGGAGGCCACAATGAGCAGTTCTTC. Amino acid sequence: CASSPLPLAGGHNEQFF. The chain is built from TRBV5-1 and TRBJ2-1; 11 bases are shared with TRBD2. The trim removed 4 bases at V and 5 bases at J, leaving 11 bases unmatched. The CDR3 runs 17 residues. CDR1 is SGHRS, CDR2 YFSETQ, per germline.

This clone has only one observation. V is TRBV19 and J is TRBJ1-1; D is unclear. Looked up from germline, CDR1 is LNHDA and CDR2 is SQIVND (reference sequence). The germline V and J ends were trimmed by 7 bases and 0 bases, with 15 bases remaining between them. This CDR3 comprises 15 residues. The CDR3 DNA sequence: TGTGCCAGTAACGATTTACACCAAATGAACACTGAAGCTTTCTTT. Its protein is CASNDLHQMNTEAFF.

This clone has a single count. V is TRBV5-1 and J is TRBJ2-2; D is undetermined. The germline V and J ends were trimmed by 4 bases and 3 bases, with 16 bases remaining between them. Germline loops: CDR1 SGHRS, CDR2 YFSETQ. The CDR3 runs 16 residues. The CDR3 bases are TGCGCCAGCAGCCCTCCCAATCAGAGGTACACCGGGGAGCTGTTTTTT. This translates into CASSPPNQRYTGELFF.

This sequence joins TRBV27 and TRBJ1-5; 7 positions agree with TRBD1. The CDR3 is made up of 15 amino acids. The germline V gene encodes CDR1 MNHEY and CDR2 SMNVEV (reference sequence). J lost 2 bases, V lost 8 bases, and 9 bases had no gene match. CDR3 bases: TGTGCCAGCCAAGAGTGGACAGGCCGCAATCAGCCCCAGCATTTT. Translation: CASQEWTGRNQPQHF.

The gene calls are TRBV5-1 and TRBJ1-1, with 12 bases fitting TRBD1. The junction had 4 bases not matched to a gene; V was cut back by 4 bases and J by 3 bases. The CDR3 is 15 residues long. Germline V gene lookup returns CDR1 SGHRS and CDR2 YFSETQ. CDR3: CASSPGTGGHTEAFF. Here the CDR3 DNA reads TGCGCCAGCAGCCCCGGGACAGGGGGCCACACTGAAGCTTTCTTT.

The chain is built from TRBV5-1 and TRBJ2-1; a possible D gene is TRBD2 (5 bases). CDR3 size: 14 residues. Trimming pared 5 bases from V and 5 bases from J, leaving 14 bases between. Germline V gives CDR1 SGHRS, CDR2 YFSETQ. The CDR3 region has the DNA TGCGCCAGCAGATCCACCACCGGGAACAATGAGCAGTTCTTC. Residues: CASRSTTGNNEQFF.

The rearrangement joins TRBV5-4 to TRBJ1-2; TRBD1 matches at 8 bases. The V segment lost 1 base and the J segment 5 bases; nucleotides outside the gene matches: 10. Germline-derived CDR1 and CDR2 are SGHNT and YYREEE (reference sequence). CDR3 size: 16 residues. The CDR3 loop reads CASSLNGGRGPYGYTF. DNA for the CDR3: TGTGCCAGCAGCTTGAATGGTGGCAGGGGGCCTTATGGCTACACCTTC.

The chain combines TRBV9 with TRBJ1-2, with D hard to call. Trimming took off 0 bases at V and 3 bases at J, with 9 bases between the two ends. There are 14 residues in the CDR3. Looked up from germline, CDR1 is SGDLS and CDR2 is YYNGEE. The CDR3 sequence: CASSVGYRDYGYTF. CDR3 nucleotide sequence: TGTGCCAGCAGCGTAGGCTACCGAGACTATGGCTACACCTTC.

The gene calls are TRBV4-3 and TRBJ2-3; 8 bases line up with TRBD1. Germline V gene sequence: CDR1 LGHNA, CDR2 YSLEER. The CDR3 is 15 residues long. With 1 base clipped from V and 2 bases from J, the junction kept 2 bases outside the gene matches. DNA for the CDR3: TGCGCCAGCAGCCAAGGGCAGGGGGCCACAGATACGCAGTATTTT. Translating it yields CASSQGQGATDTQYF.

This clone was observed once. The V gene is TRBV4-3, the J gene TRBJ1-2; tentative D call: TRBD1 (5 bases). Germline V lookup: CDR1 LGHNA, CDR2 YSLEER. Between the trimmed V and J ends, which lost 0 bases and 8 bases, there was a span of 16 bases. The CDR3 contains 15 residues. CDR3 bases: TGCGCCAGCAGCCAAGATAGGGCGGGGCGGCTGGGCTACACCTTC. Translating it yields CASSQDRAGRLGYTF.

The chain employs TRBV6-5 and TRBJ2-5, with D perhaps TRBD1 (5 bases). The CDR3 consists of 15 residues. V shed 4 bases and J shed 7 bases, with 19 bases lying between them. CDR1 and CDR2 from the germline V gene are MNHEY and SVGAGI. This CDR3 reads CASSSQTLGDSTQYF. Here the CDR3 DNA reads TGTGCCAGCAGTTCCCAGACGTTAGGGGATTCGACCCAGTACTTC.

V is TRBV6-5 and J is TRBJ1-5; 12 bases fit TRBD1. Germline V gene sequence: CDR1 MNHEY, CDR2 SVGAGI. This CDR3 comprises 15 residues. The trim removed 6 bases at V and 5 bases at J, leaving 5 bases unmatched. DNA of the CDR3: TGTGCCAGCAGCTTGGGACAGGGGGCGTATCAGCCCCAGCATTTT. It codes for CASSLGQGAYQPQHF.